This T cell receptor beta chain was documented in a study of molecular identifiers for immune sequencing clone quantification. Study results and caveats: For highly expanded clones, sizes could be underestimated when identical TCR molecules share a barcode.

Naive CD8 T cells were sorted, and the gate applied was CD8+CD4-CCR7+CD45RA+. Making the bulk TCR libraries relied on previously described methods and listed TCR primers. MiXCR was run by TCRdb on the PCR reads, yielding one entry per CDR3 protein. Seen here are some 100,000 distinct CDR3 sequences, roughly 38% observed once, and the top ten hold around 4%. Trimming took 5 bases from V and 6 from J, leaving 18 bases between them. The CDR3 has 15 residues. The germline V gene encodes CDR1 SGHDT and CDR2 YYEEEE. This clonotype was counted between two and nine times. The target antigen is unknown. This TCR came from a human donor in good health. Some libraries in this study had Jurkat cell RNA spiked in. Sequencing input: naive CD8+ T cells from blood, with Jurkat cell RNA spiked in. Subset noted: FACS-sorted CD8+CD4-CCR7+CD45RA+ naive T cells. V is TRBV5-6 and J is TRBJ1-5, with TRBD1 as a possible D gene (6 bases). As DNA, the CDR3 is TGTGCCAGCAGTTTAGGGGGGCGCAGCGCTCAGCCCCAGCATTTT. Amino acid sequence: CASSLGGRSAQPQHF.